This T cell receptor (beta chain) was recovered during a study of blood T cell repertoires in COVID-19. Study-wide context: The United States, Italy and Spain were the sources of the acute and convalescent COVID-19 samples. PBMCs, B-cell-depleted T cells, or T cells were the source of the cDNA or gDNA that made up the material.

From germline, CDR1 is LNHDA and CDR2 SQIVND (reference sequence). The trim removed 5 bases at V and 5 bases at J, leaving 9 bases unmatched. This CDR3 is built from 15 residues. Original analysis: Quantification of nucleated cells was approximated via reference gene primer amplification. The assay was immunoSEQ multiplex PCR, and TCRdb's table has in-frame clones only and misses some. V and J calls plus clone size are reproduced from that table; the DNA served to infer D and trimming. The repertoire holds 40,000 to 60,000 clones, around 68% seen once, with 8.8% in the top ten. The sequenced sample was peripheral blood. The gene calls are TRBV19 and TRBJ1-2; 9 nucleotides agree with TRBD1. The clonotype comes from a woman in her sixties or seventies with acute or convalescent COVID-19. The CDR3 spells CASSLPGTGKYGYTF. CDR3 DNA sequence: TGTGCCAGTAGTCTACCCGGGACAGGGAAATATGGCTACACCTTC.